One T cell receptor (beta chain) is described in this entry. TCRdb processed the 5' RACE reads anew with MiXCR; each CDR3 protein has one entry. This sample carries 150,000 to 200,000 distinct CDR3 sequences, about 6.2% of them seen once, and the ten largest clones take less than 3.5%. This sample was taken from a study of T cells after yellow fever vaccination. The trim removed 4 bases at V and 3 bases at J, leaving 11 bases unmatched. The CDR3 has 16 residues. Germline V gene lookup returns CDR1 SGHTS and CDR2 YDEGEE. The sample here was CD4+ T cells sorted from PBMCs, taken on the day of the first yellow fever vaccination. This clonotype was sampled from a man aged 18 to 30 who received the YFV17D yellow fever vaccine. V and J are TRBV5-8 and TRBJ2-3; 7 nucleotides align to TRBD1. The CDR3 reads CASSPGTASLTDTQYF. CDR3 nucleotides: TGTGCCAGCAGCCCCGGGACAGCCAGTTTGACAGATACGCAGTATTTT.